Listed below are T cell receptor beta chains from one sample, sequenced in a study of blood T cell repertoires in COVID-19. Only in-frame clones appear in the TCRdb table, and some are missing; sequencing was by immunoSEQ multiplex PCR. The sample has 60,000 or so clones; 88% are singletons. The sample was peripheral blood. The receptors originated from a woman in her 70s with active COVID-19. The CDR3 runs from the conserved cysteine through the conserved F or W. Size tells how often a clone was seen (once, few, many) or the class of an expanded clone, and some rows leave it out.

CDR3aa: CASSLGPLRGGNQPQHF
abundance: NA
v_gene: TRBV28

CDR3aa: CAAEPGTGVTGELFF
abundance: NA
v_gene: TRBV24-1

CDR3aa: CASSLTPGGGYEQYF
abundance: NA
v_gene: TRBV28

CDR3aa: CASSLVAGPYNEQFF
abundance: NA
v_gene: TRBV5-6

CDR3aa: CASSQDAEATQYF
abundance: NA
v_gene: TRBV3-1/TRBV3-2

CDR3aa: CASSLGGTGLNTEAFF
abundance: NA
v_gene: TRBV28

CDR3aa: CAINRGQGLYGYTF
abundance: NA
v_gene: TRBV10-3

CDR3aa: CASSLSGLAGVPSYEQYF
abundance: NA
v_gene: TRBV28

CDR3aa: CASSQPAGDRVDEQFF
abundance: NA
v_gene: TRBV3-1/TRBV3-2

CDR3aa: CASSLSGSRADTQYF
abundance: NA
v_gene: TRBV28

CDR3aa: CAWSSAPGTETYGYTF
abundance: NA
v_gene: TRBV30

CDR3aa: CASSPQDQARENTEAFF
abundance: NA
v_gene: TRBV9

CDR3aa: CASSPPGLDPMKQFF
abundance: NA
v_gene: TRBV18

CDR3aa: CASSLPGRAYGYTF
abundance: NA
v_gene: TRBV28

CDR3aa: CASSLDRVANYGYTF
abundance: NA
v_gene: TRBV5-1

CDR3aa: CASSPRTDQETQYF
abundance: NA
v_gene: TRBV7-9

CDR3aa: CASSERGDGTSGANVLTF
abundance: NA
v_gene: TRBV6-1

CDR3aa: CASSRGTPPGQPQHF
abundance: NA
v_gene: TRBV7-2

CDR3aa: CASRQQGSGYTF
abundance: NA
v_gene: TRBV28

CDR3aa: CASSRAGTNYGYTF
abundance: NA
v_gene: TRBV19

CDR3aa: CATSGGTAFYEQYF
abundance: NA
v_gene: TRBV15

CDR3aa: CASSDEAGSNTGELFF
abundance: NA
v_gene: TRBV6-4

CDR3aa: CASSLTSSHLSGANVLTF
abundance: medium-sized
v_gene: TRBV6-6

CDR3aa: CASGRAYSNQPQHF
abundance: NA
v_gene: TRBV6-6

CDR3aa: CASSLTPSGSFYEQYF
abundance: NA
v_gene: TRBV5-1

CDR3aa: CSASITGAYEQYF
abundance: few
v_gene: TRBV20-1

CDR3aa: CASSLFQLEAFF
abundance: few
v_gene: TRBV28

CDR3aa: CASSLSGAQYSNQPQHF
abundance: NA
v_gene: TRBV28

CDR3aa: CASSYNSLGPNTEAFF
abundance: NA
v_gene: TRBV6-5

CDR3aa: CASSMGAATNEKLFF
abundance: NA
v_gene: TRBV19

CDR3aa: CASSPGGLAGSYEQYF
abundance: NA
v_gene: TRBV27

CDR3aa: CATEGTGGREQFF
abundance: NA
v_gene: TRBV10-3

CDR3aa: CASSPAGVHYEQYF
abundance: NA
v_gene: TRBV27

CDR3aa: CASEQGAHGESHYTF
abundance: NA
v_gene: TRBV28

CDR3aa: CASSSGQGIHNEQFF
abundance: NA
v_gene: TRBV7-9

CDR3aa: CASSQQDYGYTF
abundance: NA
v_gene: TRBV28

CDR3aa: CASSSGTSGTEQFF
abundance: NA
v_gene: TRBV5-1

CDR3aa: CASSPGQGPTAGNEKLFF
abundance: once
v_gene: TRBV21-1

CDR3aa: CSAAGLGEQFF
abundance: NA
v_gene: TRBV29-1

CDR3aa: CASSEEAGDITEAFF
abundance: once
v_gene: TRBV2

CDR3aa: CASRGGGLRGSTDTQYF
abundance: NA
v_gene: TRBV5-5